This T cell receptor beta chain was recorded in a study of control samples from healthy donors and cancer patients. V was clipped by 1 base and J by 4 bases; unmatched bases: 5. The CDR3 length is 16 residues. From germline, CDR1 is MGHRA and CDR2 YSYEKL. Using immunoSEQ multiplex PCR, the repertoire was profiled, and TCRdb retains in-frame clones only, with some absent. The data hold around 140,000 clones, with roughly nine tenths observed a single time. This chain connects TRBV4-1 to TRBJ1-1; 11 bases agree with TRBD1. Sequenced material: blood. The source of this sequence is a man younger than 35 in good health. The CDR3 DNA follows: TGCGCCAGCAGCCAAGTTAGGGACAGGGGGACCACTGAAGCTTTCTTT. Its protein is CASSQVRDRGTTEAFF.